This TCR beta chain emerged from a study of blood T cell repertoires in COVID-19. Unmatched junction bases numbered 12, after V lost 5 bases and J lost 4 bases. The germline V gene encodes CDR1 MDHEN and CDR2 SYDVKM. This CDR3 region has 17 residues. Method: immunoSEQ multiplex PCR; TCRdb's copy keeps in-frame clones and lacks some. Of about 71,000 clones in the sample, just under 85% were seen once. The J gene is TRBJ2-1, the V gene TRBV28, with 9 bases aligning to TRBD2. Specimen: peripheral blood. The receptor's source is a man in his 70s with acute or convalescent COVID-19. The DNA for the CDR3 is TGTGCCAGCAGTCCCCTCCTTAGCGGGAGCGGGTACAATGAGCAGTTCTTC. Translation: CASSPLLSGSGYNEQFF.